The 2 T cell receptor beta chains listed next were all sequenced from one sample in a study of T cells after yellow fever vaccination. TCRdb re-analysed the 5' RACE reads in MiXCR, keeping a single row per CDR3 protein. The repertoire holds under 550,000 distinct CDR3 sequences, with around a fifth as singletons. The material sequenced was PBMCs, taken around 3 weeks after the first yellow fever vaccination. These receptors all come from a man aged 18 to 29 who received the YFV17D yellow fever vaccine.

V gene TRBV11-2 combines with J gene TRBJ1-5; 7 bases are shared with TRBD1. Trimming took 3 bases from V and 6 from J; bases not matched to a gene: 5. Germline V CDR1 and CDR2: SGHAT, FQNNGV. This CDR3 spans 14 amino acids. The CDR3 bases are TGTGCCAGCAGCTTGAACAGGGGAATTCAGCCCCAGCATTTT. It translates to CASSLNRGIQPQHF.

In this sample, this clonotype turned up a few times. CDR3 sequence: CATSEQLLPGELFF. The DNA of the CDR3 is TGTGCCACCAGTGAACAGCTCCTACCCGGGGAGCTGTTTTTT. This chain connects TRBV24-1 to TRBJ2-2; D is unresolved. The CDR3 is 14 amino acids. V was clipped by 4 bases and J by 6 bases, with 11 bases between them. Germline V gene sequence: CDR1 KGHDR, CDR2 SFDVKD.